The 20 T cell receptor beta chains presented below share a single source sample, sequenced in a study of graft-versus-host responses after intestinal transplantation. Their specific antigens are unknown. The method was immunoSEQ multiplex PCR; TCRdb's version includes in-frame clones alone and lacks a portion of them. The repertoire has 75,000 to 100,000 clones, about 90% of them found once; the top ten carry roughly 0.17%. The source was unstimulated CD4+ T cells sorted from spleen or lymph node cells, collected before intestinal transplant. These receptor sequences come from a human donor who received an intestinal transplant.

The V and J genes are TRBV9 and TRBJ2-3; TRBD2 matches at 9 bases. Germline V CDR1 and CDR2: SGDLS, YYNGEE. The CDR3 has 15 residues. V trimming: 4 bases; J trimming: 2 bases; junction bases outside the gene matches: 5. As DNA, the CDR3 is TGTGCCAGCAGCTCGCGGGGGGGCCTCACAGATACGCAGTATTTT. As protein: CASSSRGGLTDTQYF.

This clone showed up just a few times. The DNA of the CDR3 is TGTGCCATCAGTCCCGGGACAGCTAACTATGGCTACACCTTC. It yields the protein CAISPGTANYGYTF. The rearrangement joins TRBV10-3 to TRBJ1-2, with TRBD1 identical over 7 bases. The germline V gene encodes CDR1 ENHRY and CDR2 SYGVKD. V was pared by 5 bases and J by 0 bases, with 3 bases of the junction left unmatched. This CDR3 comprises 14 residues.

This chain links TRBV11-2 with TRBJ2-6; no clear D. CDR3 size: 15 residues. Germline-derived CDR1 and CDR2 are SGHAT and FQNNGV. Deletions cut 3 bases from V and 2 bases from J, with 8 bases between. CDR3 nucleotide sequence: TGTGCCAGCAGCTTGTCGGGTGCTGGGGCCAACGTCCTGACTTTC. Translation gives CASSLSGAGANVLTF.

In DNA form, the CDR3 reads TGCGCCAGCAGCTTGGCCATCCCGGGAGACGGGTTGGAGAAATATGGCTACACCTTC. It encodes CASSLAIPGDGLEKYGYTF. This sequence joins TRBV5-1 and TRBJ1-2; D not certain. CDR3 size: 19 residues. CDR1 is SGHRS, CDR2 YFSETQ, per germline. Trimming shortened V by 0 bases and J by 5 bases, and 26 bases separated the two germline ends.

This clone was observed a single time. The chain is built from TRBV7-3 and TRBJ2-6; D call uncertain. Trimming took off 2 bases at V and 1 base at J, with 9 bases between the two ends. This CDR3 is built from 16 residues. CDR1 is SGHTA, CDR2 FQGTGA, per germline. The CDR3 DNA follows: TGTGCCAGCAGCTTAGGCGGCATTTCTGGGGCCAACGTCCTGACTTTC. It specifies CASSLGGISGANVLTF.

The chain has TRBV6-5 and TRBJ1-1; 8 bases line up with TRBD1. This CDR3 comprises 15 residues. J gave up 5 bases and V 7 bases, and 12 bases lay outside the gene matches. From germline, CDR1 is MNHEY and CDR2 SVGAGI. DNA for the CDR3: TGTGCCAGCACTGCGCAACCGGGACAGGAAACTGAAGCTTTCTTT. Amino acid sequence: CASTAQPGQETEAFF.

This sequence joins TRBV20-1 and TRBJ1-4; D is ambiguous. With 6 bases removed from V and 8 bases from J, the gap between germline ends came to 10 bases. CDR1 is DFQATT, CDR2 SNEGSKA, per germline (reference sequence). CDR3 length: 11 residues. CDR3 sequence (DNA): TGCAGTGCCCTACTGCGGGAAAAACTGTTTTTT. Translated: CSALLREKLFF.

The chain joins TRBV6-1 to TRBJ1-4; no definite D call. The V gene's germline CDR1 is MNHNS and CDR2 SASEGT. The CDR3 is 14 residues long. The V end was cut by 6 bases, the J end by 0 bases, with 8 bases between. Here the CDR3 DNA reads TGTGCCAGCAGATACAGCCCAACTAATGAAAAACTGTTTTTT. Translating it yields CASRYSPTNEKLFF.

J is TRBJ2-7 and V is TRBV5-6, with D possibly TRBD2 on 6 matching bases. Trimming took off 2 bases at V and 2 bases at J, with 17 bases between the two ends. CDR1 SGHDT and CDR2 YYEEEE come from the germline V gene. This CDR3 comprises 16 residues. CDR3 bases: TGTGCCAGCAGCTTCGGGGTTGGACGGACTACCTACGAGCAGTACTTC. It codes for CASSFGVGRTTYEQYF.

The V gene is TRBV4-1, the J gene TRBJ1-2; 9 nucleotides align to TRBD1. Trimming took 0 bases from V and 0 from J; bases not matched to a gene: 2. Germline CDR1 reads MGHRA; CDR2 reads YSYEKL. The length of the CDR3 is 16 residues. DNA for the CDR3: TGCGCCAGCAGCCAAGAGACAGGGGGATCTAACTATGGCTACACCTTC. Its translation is CASSQETGGSNYGYTF.

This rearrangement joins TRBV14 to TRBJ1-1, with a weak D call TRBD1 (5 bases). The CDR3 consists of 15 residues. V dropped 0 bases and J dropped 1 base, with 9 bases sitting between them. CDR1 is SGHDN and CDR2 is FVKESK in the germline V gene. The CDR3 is CASSQEVGRNTEAFF. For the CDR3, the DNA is TGTGCCAGCAGCCAAGAGGTGGGGCGGAACACTGAAGCTTTCTTT.

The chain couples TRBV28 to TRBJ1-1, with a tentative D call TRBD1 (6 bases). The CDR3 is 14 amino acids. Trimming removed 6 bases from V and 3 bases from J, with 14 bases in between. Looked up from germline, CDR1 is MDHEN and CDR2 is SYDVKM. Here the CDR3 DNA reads TGTGCCAGCAGGGGGTACCAGGGGCACACTGAAGCTTTCTTT. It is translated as CASRGYQGHTEAFF. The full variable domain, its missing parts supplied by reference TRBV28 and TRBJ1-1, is DVKVTQSSRYLVKRTGEKVFLECVQDMDHENMFWYRQDPGLGLRLIYFSYDVKMKEKGDIPEGYSVSREKKERFSLILESASTNQTSMYLCASRGYQGHTEAFFGQGTRLTVV.

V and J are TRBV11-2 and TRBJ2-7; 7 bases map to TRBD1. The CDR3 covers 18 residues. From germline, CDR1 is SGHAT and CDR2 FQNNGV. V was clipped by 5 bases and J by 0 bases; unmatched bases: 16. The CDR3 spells CASSPSRFSGQSSYEQYF. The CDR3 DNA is TGTGCCAGCAGCCCTAGTCGGTTCTCGGGACAGAGCTCCTACGAGCAGTACTTC.

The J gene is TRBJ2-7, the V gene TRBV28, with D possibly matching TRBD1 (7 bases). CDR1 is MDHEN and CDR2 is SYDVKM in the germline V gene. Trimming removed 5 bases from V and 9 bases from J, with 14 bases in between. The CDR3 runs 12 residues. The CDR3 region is CASSTAQGGQYF. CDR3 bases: TGTGCCAGCAGTACCGCCCAGGGGGGGCAGTACTTC.

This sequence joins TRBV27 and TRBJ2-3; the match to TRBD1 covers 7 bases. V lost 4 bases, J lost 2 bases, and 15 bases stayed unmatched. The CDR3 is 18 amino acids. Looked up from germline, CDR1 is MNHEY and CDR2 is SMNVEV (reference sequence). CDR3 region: CASSSPPTQDRYTDTQYF. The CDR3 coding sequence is TGTGCCAGCAGTTCCCCCCCGACCCAGGACAGGTACACAGATACGCAGTATTTT.

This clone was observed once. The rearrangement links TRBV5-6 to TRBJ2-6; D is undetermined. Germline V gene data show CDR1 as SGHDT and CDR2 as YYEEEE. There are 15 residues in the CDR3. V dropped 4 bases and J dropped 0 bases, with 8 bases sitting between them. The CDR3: CASSKISSGANVLTF. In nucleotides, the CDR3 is TGTGCCAGCAGCAAGATTAGCTCTGGGGCCAACGTCCTGACTTTC.

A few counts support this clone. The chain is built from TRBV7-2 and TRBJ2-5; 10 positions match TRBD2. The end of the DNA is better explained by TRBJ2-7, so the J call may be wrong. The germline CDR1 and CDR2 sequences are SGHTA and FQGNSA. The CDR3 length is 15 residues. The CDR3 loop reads CASSLGLAGAYEQYF. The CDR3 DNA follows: TGTGCCAGCAGCTTAGGGCTAGCGGGAGCCTACGAGCAGTACTTC.

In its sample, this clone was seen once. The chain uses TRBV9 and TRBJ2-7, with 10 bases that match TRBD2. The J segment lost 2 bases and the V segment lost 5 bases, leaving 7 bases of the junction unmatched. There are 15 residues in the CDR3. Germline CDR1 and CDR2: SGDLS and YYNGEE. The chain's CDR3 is CASSTEAGGPYEQYF. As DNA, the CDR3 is TGTGCCAGCAGTACTGAAGCGGGGGGGCCCTACGAGCAGTACTTC.

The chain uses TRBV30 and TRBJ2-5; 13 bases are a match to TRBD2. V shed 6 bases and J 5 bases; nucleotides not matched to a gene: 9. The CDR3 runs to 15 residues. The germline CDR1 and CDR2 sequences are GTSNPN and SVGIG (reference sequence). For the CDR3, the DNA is TGTGCCTGCGGGACTAGCGGGGCGTATTGGGAGACCCAGTACTTC. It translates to CACGTSGAYWETQYF.

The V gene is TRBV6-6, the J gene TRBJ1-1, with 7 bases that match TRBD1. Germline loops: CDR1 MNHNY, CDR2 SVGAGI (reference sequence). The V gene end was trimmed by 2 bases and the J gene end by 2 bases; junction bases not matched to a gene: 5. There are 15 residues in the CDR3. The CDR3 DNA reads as TGTGCCAGCAGTTACCAGGGACAGCCAAACACTGAAGCTTTCTTT. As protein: CASSYQGQPNTEAFF.